Below are 27 T cell receptor beta chains sequenced from a single sample in a study of CXCR3-negative and CXCR3-positive naive CD8 T cells. General observations from the study: CXCR3-positive naive cells carried more hydrophobic TRB CDR3s than CXCR3-negative ones.

These receptors have no identified antigens. UMI labels and 5' RACE were used to prepare the TRB cDNA libraries. With the 5' RACE reads reprocessed, TCRdb shows one record per CDR3 protein and no DNA. The sample has around 4,500 distinct CDR3 sequences; the top ten hold more than 2%. Sequenced sample: naive CXCR3+ CD8+ T cells from blood. Subset reported: CD45RO-CCR7+CD27+CD95- naive CD8+ T cells expressing CXCR3 (TNR3+). All receptors derive from a human donor in good health. Some clones in this sample may be carry-over from other donors' samples.

Measured by frequency, this clonotype is medium-sized. The chain links TRBV29-1 to TRBJ1-3; the TCRdb D gene call, TRBD1, has no DNA to confirm it. The CDR3 is made up of 13 amino acids. Looked up from germline, CDR1 is SQVTM and CDR2 is ANQGSEA. The CDR3 here is CSARDINGNTIYF.

This clonotype is medium-sized by frequency. The chain has TRBV11-2 and TRBJ2-7; the D gene TCRdb calls, TRBD1, cannot be checked with no DNA. This CDR3 has 15 residues. Germline V gene sequence: CDR1 SGHAT, CDR2 FQNNGV. CDR3 sequence reads: CASRPGTGGSYEQYF.

This chain joins TRBV19 and TRBJ2-7; TCRdb lists TRBD1, though no DNA is available to test this call. This CDR3 has 16 residues. The germline gives CDR1 LNHDA, CDR2 SQIVND (reference sequence). The CDR3 loop reads CASSMASAGVTYEQYF.

By frequency, this clonotype is medium-sized. The chain is built from TRBV4-1 and TRBJ2-1; TCRdb picks TRBD1, but there is no DNA to check that call. Germline V gene lookup returns CDR1 MGHRA and CDR2 YSYEKL. This CDR3 is 17 amino acids long. CDR3 in amino acids: CASSADLRQGIWNEQFF.

The CDR3 sequence is CASSPWGLAGAPSDNEQFF. V and J are TRBV11-1 and TRBJ2-1; the D call of TRBD2 rests on TCRdb alone, since no DNA is present to check it. The CDR3 length is 19 residues. CDR1 and CDR2 from the germline V gene are SGHAT and FQDESV (reference sequence).

The chain carries TRBV7-2 and TRBJ2-3; TCRdb's D call of TRBD2 is untestable without DNA. Per the germline V gene, CDR1 is SGHTA and CDR2 is FQGNSA. The CDR3 has 15 amino acids. The CDR3 region is CASSLEVRVGDTQYF.

According to its frequency, this clonotype is medium-sized (0.01 to 0.1%). The chain is built from TRBV12-3 or TRBV12-4 and TRBJ2-3; without DNA, the TCRdb call of TRBD2 cannot be checked. This CDR3 contains 16 residues. CDR3 sequence reads: CASSPGREWGTDTQYF.

The chain joins TRBV27 to TRBJ2-5; TCRdb names TRBD2, which stays unverified in the absence of DNA. The CDR3 has 16 residues. The germline V gene has CDR1 MNHEY and CDR2 SMNVEV (reference sequence). The CDR3 spells CASRRLAGSLEETQYF.

The V call is TRBV5-1, the J call TRBJ2-7; lacking DNA, the TRBD2 call made by TCRdb goes unchecked. Germline V CDR1 and CDR2: SGHRS, YFSETQ. The CDR3 totals 15 residues. CDR3 amino acids: CATKTSEDPPYEQYF.

The chain couples TRBV15 to TRBJ1-1; TCRdb indicates TRBD1, and absent DNA this call remains unverified. The CDR3 covers 15 residues. The germline V gene has CDR1 LNHNV and CDR2 YYDKDF (reference sequence). The CDR3: CATSRLQGKENEAFF.

V usage is TRBV29-1 and J usage is TRBJ2-2. Germline V gives CDR1 SQVTM, CDR2 ANQGSEA. The CDR3 sequence is 13 residues long. The chain's CDR3 is CSVERSNTGELFF.

The rearrangement uses TRBV7-3 and TRBJ2-2; the D call from TCRdb, TRBD1, cannot be confirmed without DNA. The V gene's germline CDR1 is SGHTA and CDR2 FQGTGA. CDR3 length: 12 residues. Here the CDR3 reads CASSQGTGELFF.

This clonotype is medium-sized (0.01 to 0.1%) by frequency. The chain recombines TRBV19 with TRBJ1-5; the D call from TCRdb, TRBD1, cannot be confirmed without DNA. CDR1 is LNHDA and CDR2 is SQIVND in the germline V gene (reference sequence). The CDR3 runs 16 residues. The CDR3 spells CASTPHRTVSNQPQHF.

The chain uses TRBV20-1 and TRBJ2-7. CDR3 length: 13 residues. Germline CDR1 and CDR2: DFQATT and SNEGSKA (reference sequence). CDR3 residues: CSARETGAYEQYF.

The chain carries TRBV14 and TRBJ1-1; as DNA is missing, the TRBD1 call by TCRdb cannot be tested. Germline values: CDR1 SGHDN, CDR2 FVKESK. The CDR3 is made up of 15 amino acids. CDR3 loop: CASSQDTPPNTEAFF. The full variable domain, in which reference TRBV14 and TRBJ1-1 provide the parts outside the CDR3, is EAGVTQFPSHSVIEKGQTVTLRCDPISGHDNLYWYRRVMGKEIKFLLHFVKESKQDESGMPNNRFLAERTGGTYSTLKVQPAELEDSGVYFCASSQDTPPNTEAFFGQGTRLTVV.

The genes are TRBV15 and TRBJ2-3; the TRBD2 assignment by TCRdb is unverifiable without DNA. CDR3 length: 15 amino acids. CDR1 and CDR2 (germline): LNHNV, YYDKDF (reference sequence). CDR3 protein: CATSKTSVSTDTQYF. Supplemented by reference TRBV15 and TRBJ2-3, the full variable domain reads DAMVIQNPRYQVTQFGKPVTLSCSQTLNHNVMYWYQQKSSQAPKLLFHYYDKDFNNEADTPDNFQSRRPNTSFCFLDIRSPGLGDTAMYLCATSKTSVSTDTQYFGPGTRLTVL.

The CDR3 protein is CASSQDNEQFF. The chain recombines TRBV14 with TRBJ2-1. Looked up from germline, CDR1 is SGHDN and CDR2 is FVKESK. The CDR3 contains 11 residues.

The V call is TRBV5-1, the J call TRBJ2-7; TCRdb picks TRBD2, but there is no DNA to check that call. This CDR3 region has 16 residues. Germline CDR1 is SGHRS and CDR2 is YFSETQ. CDR3 sequence reads: CASSLELAGENHEQYF.

V and J are TRBV5-1 and TRBJ2-1; TCRdb picks TRBD1, but there is no DNA to check that call. The CDR3 consists of 18 residues. Germline-derived CDR1 and CDR2 are SGHRS and YFSETQ. CDR3 amino acids: CASSSEVRGLAPGNEQFF.

V is TRBV13 and J is TRBJ2-1; the TCRdb D gene call, TRBD1, has no DNA to confirm it. Looked up from germline, CDR1 is PRHDT and CDR2 is FYEKMQ (reference sequence). The CDR3 is 17 residues long. CDR3 sequence reads: CASSLGGHLDEYNEQFF.

This clonotype shows up as large by frequency. The chain recombines TRBV10-3 with TRBJ2-7; checking the TCRdb D call of TRBD2 is not possible without DNA. This CDR3 has 17 residues. Germline values: CDR1 ENHRY, CDR2 SYGVKD. This CDR3 reads CAISDPGLAGGPNEQYF.

This chain connects TRBV4-2 to TRBJ2-7; TCRdb's D call of TRBD2 is untestable without DNA. CDR3 size: 15 residues. Germline CDR1 is LGHNA and CDR2 is YNFKEQ. CDR3: CASSQGLAETYEQYF.

This rearrangement joins TRBV5-1 to TRBJ2-4; the D gene TCRdb calls, TRBD1, cannot be checked with no DNA. The germline gives CDR1 SGHRS, CDR2 YFSETQ. The CDR3 is 16 residues long. CDR3 sequence reads: CASSLVQQGAKNIQYF.

The V call is TRBV30, the J call TRBJ2-3; TCRdb's D call of TRBD2 is untestable without DNA. The CDR3 is 15 amino acids. The germline V gene has CDR1 GTSNPN and CDR2 SVGIG (reference sequence). The CDR3 region is CAWSPGLAGGDTQYF.

The chain combines TRBV4-2 with TRBJ2-3; the D call from TCRdb, TRBD1, cannot be confirmed without DNA. Germline V gene sequence: CDR1 LGHNA, CDR2 YNFKEQ. The CDR3 is 16 residues long. The CDR3 sequence: CASSPPPFGNTDTQYF.

This rearrangement joins TRBV5-1 to TRBJ2-1; lacking DNA, the TRBD2 call made by TCRdb goes unchecked. The length of the CDR3 is 17 residues. Germline V gene lookup returns CDR1 SGHRS and CDR2 YFSETQ. CDR3 residues: CASRSVAGGSSYNEQFF.

The chain couples TRBV7-6 to TRBJ2-1; TCRdb returns TRBD1, unconfirmable since there is no DNA. CDR3 size: 13 residues. Germline CDR1 reads SGHVS; CDR2 reads FNYEAQ. The chain's CDR3 is CASSLGSGTGQFF.